This TCR beta chain appears in the sequencing data of a study of cytomegalovirus exposure and HLA in healthy donors. Study conclusions and caveats: Productive rates of about 87% or about 30% were seen for most TCR beta V segments in an earlier analysis.

Of note for this clone: The target antigen is unknown.

The CDR3 length is 14 residues. The germline CDR1 and CDR2 sequences are SGDLS and YYNGEE. With V trimmed by 0 bases and J by 10 bases, 7 bases remained unmatched. This PCR relied on a set of 60 Vbeta primers and 13 Jbeta primers. Clones were read by immunoSEQ multiplex PCR, and TCRdb kept only the in-frame ones, dropping some. Among under 250,000 clones listed, about 79% were seen once. The receptor's source is a male donor in good health and CMV-seronegative. Sequenced sample: PBMCs. The chain joins TRBV9 to TRBJ2-1; 7 bases are a match to TRBD2. CDR3 region: CASSVGEGLREQFF. The CDR3 coding sequence is TGTGCCAGCAGCGTAGGAGAGGGACTAAGGGAGCAGTTCTTC. Full variable domain (rest looked up from reference TRBV9 and TRBJ2-1): DSGVTQTPKHLITATGQRVTLRCSPRSGDLSVYWYQQSLDQGLQFLIQYYNGEERAKGNILERFSAQQFPDLHSELNLSSLELGDSALYFCASSVGEGLREQFFGPGTRLTVL.